The rows below give T cell receptor beta chains drawn from one sample of a study of beta chain features in type 1 diabetes. The assay was immunoSEQ multiplex PCR, and TCRdb's table has in-frame clones only and misses some. Of almost 350,000 clones listed, about a tenth are singletons. Sequenced sample: central memory CD4+ T cells from blood. These receptor sequences come from a man aged 25-45 years with type 1 diabetes. Each CDR3 is given with its conserved first and last residue. Fields, in order: clone size, V gene, D gene, J gene, CDR3 protein, CDR3 DNA. A D gene is named only where the DNA matches it firmly. Expanded clones get a size class; other rows say once, few or many, or leave the size out.

few	TRBV30	NA	TRBJ1-3	CAWSVRGTFSGNTIYF	TGTGCCTGGAGTGTAAGGGGTACCTTCTCTGGAAACACCATATATTTT
few	TRBV5-1	TRBD2	TRBJ2-1	CASSFSGGHNEQFF	TGCGCCAGCAGCTTTAGCGGGGGCCACAATGAGCAGTTCTTC
few	TRBV18	TRBD2	TRBJ2-1	CASSPPGGGEQFF	TGTGCCAGCTCACCACCGGGGGGGGGTGAGCAGTTCTTC
few	TRBV7-2	NA	TRBJ2-5	CASSFQGRETQYF	TGTGCCAGCAGCTTTCAGGGTCGCGAGACCCAGTACTTC
few	TRBV6-5	NA	TRBJ2-7	CASSDSYEQYF	TGTGCCAGCAGTGACAGCTACGAGCAGTACTTC
NA	TRBV7-2	NA	TRBJ2-4	CASSLVYGGKNIQYF	TGTGCCAGCAGCTTAGTCTACGGGGGAAAAAACATTCAGTACTTC
NA	TRBV28	NA	TRBJ2-1	CASSLRQLTNNEQFF	TGTGCCAGCAGTTTAAGACAGTTGACGAACAATGAGCAGTTCTTC
few	TRBV18	NA	TRBJ2-7	CASSRYWGYEQYF	TGTGCCAGCTCTCGATATTGGGGGTACGAGCAGTACTTC
NA	TRBV11-2	NA	TRBJ2-7	CASSLGHSSYEQYF	TGTGCCAGCAGCTTGGGACACAGCTCCTACGAGCAGTACTTC
few	TRBV7-9	NA	TRBJ2-3	CASSFGASTDTQYF	TGTGCCAGCAGCTTTGGGGCTAGCACAGATACGCAGTATTTT
NA	TRBV5-1	TRBD2	TRBJ2-7	CASSRGLAGGYEQYF	TGCGCCAGCAGTCGTGGACTAGCGGGGGGCTACGAGCAGTACTTC
NA	TRBV28	NA	TRBJ1-2	CASSLNTDSYGYTF	TGTGCCAGCAGTCTCAACACGGATAGCTATGGCTACACCTTC
many	TRBV5-1	TRBD1	TRBJ1-5	CASSSGQAEEPQHF	TGCGCCAGCAGCAGTGGACAGGCGGAGGAGCCCCAGCATTTT
few	TRBV29-1	NA	TRBJ2-5	CSVTKLDTQYF	TGCAGCGTTACCAAGTTAGACACCCAGTACTTC
few	TRBV2	NA	TRBJ1-5	CASTAEQNQPQHF	TGTGCCAGCACGGCAGAGCAGAATCAGCCCCAGCATTTT
NA	TRBV2	TRBD1	TRBJ1-6	CASRQQGFNSPLHF	TGTGCCAGCAGGCAACAGGGGTTTAATTCACCCCTCCACTTT
NA	TRBV9	NA	TRBJ1-2	CASSEARDYGYTF	TGTGCCAGCAGTGAGGCCAGAGACTATGGCTACACCTTC
NA	TRBV19	NA	TRBJ1-1	CASSNARDTEAFF	TGTGCCAGTAGTAACGCCAGGGATACTGAAGCTTTCTTT
few	TRBV5-4	NA	TRBJ2-7	CASSPGDSYEQYF	TGTGCCAGCAGCCCGGGAGACAGCTACGAGCAGTACTTC
few	TRBV11-2	NA	TRBJ2-5	CASSVVRWPPQETQYF	TGTGCCAGCAGCGTCGTGCGTTGGCCTCCCCAAGAGACCCAGTACTTC
few	TRBV5-1	NA	TRBJ2-1	CASSANTGSYNEQFF	TGCGCCAGCAGCGCAAACACGGGATCCTACAATGAGCAGTTCTTC
NA	TRBV27	TRBD1	TRBJ1-1	CASSPRTGWTEAFF	TGTGCCAGCAGTCCAAGGACAGGGTGGACTGAAGCTTTCTTT
NA	TRBV10-3	TRBD1	TRBJ1-2	CAITGTGHGYTF	TGTGCCATCACCGGGACAGGGCATGGCTACACCTTC
NA	TRBV19	NA	TRBJ1-1	CASSPRDLREAFF	TGTGCCAGTAGTCCCAGGGACCTCCGCGAAGCTTTCTTT
NA	TRBV18	TRBD2	TRBJ2-1	CASSPPSGGPNEQFF	TGTGCCAGCTCACCACCGTCGGGGGGGCCCAATGAGCAGTTCTTC
NA	TRBV28	NA	TRBJ2-7	CASRFDRSPYEQYF	TGTGCCAGCAGATTCGACAGGAGCCCCTACGAGCAGTACTTC
NA	TRBV25-1	NA	TRBJ1-5	CASSPRVMSHQPQHF	TGTGCCAGCAGTCCCCGAGTAATGAGCCATCAGCCCCAGCATTTT
NA	TRBV7-2	NA	TRBJ2-3	CASSTPRGWDTQYF	TGTGCCAGCAGCACCCCCCGGGGTTGGGATACGCAGTATTTT
NA	TRBV9	NA	TRBJ1-1	CASSVSSLNTEAFF	TGTGCCAGCAGCGTAAGCAGCCTGAACACTGAAGCTTTCTTT
NA	TRBV27	NA	TRBJ2-1	CASGPSGLFYNEQFF	TGTGCCAGCGGTCCCTCTGGACTATTCTACAATGAGCAGTTCTTC
few	TRBV27	TRBD1	TRBJ2-4	CASSLSQTGIAKNIQYF	TGTGCCAGCAGTTTATCGCAGACAGGGATCGCCAAAAACATTCAGTACTTC
NA	TRBV4-3	TRBD2	TRBJ2-3	CASRLGLAEHTDTQYF	TGCGCCAGCAGACTCGGACTAGCGGAACACACAGATACGCAGTATTTT
NA	TRBV23-1	NA	TRBJ2-1	CASSPRGGRNEQFF	TGCGCCAGCAGTCCCAGGGGGGGGCGAAATGAGCAGTTCTTC
NA	TRBV4-3	TRBD2	TRBJ2-1	CASSQAGGRTYNEQFF	TGCGCCAGCAGCCAAGCGGGGGGGCGAACCTACAATGAGCAGTTCTTC
NA	TRBV28	NA	TRBJ1-6	CASSLGGEAYNSPLHF	TGTGCCAGCAGTTTAGGGGGAGAGGCTTATAATTCACCCCTCCACTTT
NA	TRBV6-1	TRBD1	TRBJ1-5	CASSALTGANQPQHF	TGTGCCAGCAGTGCCTTGACAGGGGCCAATCAGCCCCAGCATTTT
NA	TRBV11-2	TRBD1	TRBJ2-7	CASIPTGEPYEQYF	TGTGCCAGCATCCCCACAGGGGAACCTTACGAGCAGTACTTC
few	TRBV28	NA	TRBJ2-7	CASIAGGSYEQYF	TGTGCCAGCATAGCTGGGGGTTCCTACGAGCAGTACTTC
NA	TRBV2	TRBD2	TRBJ2-2	CASSNGGDTGELFF	TGTGCCAGCAGTAACGGGGGGGACACCGGGGAGCTGTTTTTT
few	TRBV5-4	NA	TRBJ1-1	CASSLDYTEAFF	TGTGCCAGCAGCTTGGACTACACTGAAGCTTTCTTT
NA	TRBV6-6	TRBD1	TRBJ2-1	CASRTGVGYNEQFF	TGTGCCAGCAGGACAGGGGTTGGGTACAATGAGCAGTTCTTC